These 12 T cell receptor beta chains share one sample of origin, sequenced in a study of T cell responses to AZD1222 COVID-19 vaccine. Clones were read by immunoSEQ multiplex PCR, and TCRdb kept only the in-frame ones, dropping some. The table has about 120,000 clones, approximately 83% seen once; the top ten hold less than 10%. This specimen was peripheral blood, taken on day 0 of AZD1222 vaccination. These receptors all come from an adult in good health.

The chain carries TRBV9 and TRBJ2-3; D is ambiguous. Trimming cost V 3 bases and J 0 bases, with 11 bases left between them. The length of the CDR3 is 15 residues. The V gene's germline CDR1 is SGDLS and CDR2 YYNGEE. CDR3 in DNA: TGTGCCAGCAGCGGACAACCGACTAGCACAGATACGCAGTATTTT. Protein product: CASSGQPTSTDTQYF.

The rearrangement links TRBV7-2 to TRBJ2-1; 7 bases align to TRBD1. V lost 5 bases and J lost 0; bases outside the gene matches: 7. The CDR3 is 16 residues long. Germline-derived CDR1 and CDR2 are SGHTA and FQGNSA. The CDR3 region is CASSPPTGVSYNEQFF. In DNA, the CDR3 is TGTGCCAGCAGCCCCCCCACAGGGGTCTCCTACAATGAGCAGTTCTTC.

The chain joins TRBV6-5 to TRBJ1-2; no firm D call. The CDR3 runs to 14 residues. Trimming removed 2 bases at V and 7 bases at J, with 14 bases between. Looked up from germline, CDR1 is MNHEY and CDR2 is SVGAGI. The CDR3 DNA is TGTGCCAGCAGTTACCTCTCGCCTCAGACTGGCTACACCTTC. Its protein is CASSYLSPQTGYTF.

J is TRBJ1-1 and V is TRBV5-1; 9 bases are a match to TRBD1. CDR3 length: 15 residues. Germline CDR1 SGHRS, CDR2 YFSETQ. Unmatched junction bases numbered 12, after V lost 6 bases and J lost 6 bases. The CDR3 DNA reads TGCGCCAGCACCGACAGGGGGAATATCCGGGCTGAAGCTTTCTTT. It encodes CASTDRGNIRAEAFF.

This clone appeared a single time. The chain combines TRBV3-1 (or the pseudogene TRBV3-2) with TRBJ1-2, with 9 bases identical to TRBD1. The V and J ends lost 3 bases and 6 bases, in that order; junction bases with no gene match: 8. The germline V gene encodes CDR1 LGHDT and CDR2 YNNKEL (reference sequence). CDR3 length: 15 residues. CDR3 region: CASSHRAGQGDGYTF. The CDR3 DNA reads TGTGCCAGCAGCCATAGGGCGGGACAGGGTGATGGCTACACCTTC.

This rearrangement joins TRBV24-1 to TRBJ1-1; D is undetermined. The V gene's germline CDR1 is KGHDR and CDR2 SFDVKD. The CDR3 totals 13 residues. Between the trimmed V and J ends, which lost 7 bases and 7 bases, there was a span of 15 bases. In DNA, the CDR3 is TGTGCCACCAGAGGCAGTTCAATAGATGAAGCTTTCTTT. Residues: CATRGSSIDEAFF.

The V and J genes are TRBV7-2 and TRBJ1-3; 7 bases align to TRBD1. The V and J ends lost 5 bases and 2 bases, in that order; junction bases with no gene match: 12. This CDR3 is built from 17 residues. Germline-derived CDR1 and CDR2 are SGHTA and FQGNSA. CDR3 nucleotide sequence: TGTGCCAGCAGCCCATACCCTGGGACAGCCACTGGAAACACCATATATTTT. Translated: CASSPYPGTATGNTIYF.

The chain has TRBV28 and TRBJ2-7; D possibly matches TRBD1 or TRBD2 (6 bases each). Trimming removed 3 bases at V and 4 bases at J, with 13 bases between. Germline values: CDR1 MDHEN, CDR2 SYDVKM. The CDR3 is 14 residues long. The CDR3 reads CASSLTGARYEQYF. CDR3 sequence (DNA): TGTGCCAGCAGTTTGACGGGGGCTCGATACGAGCAGTACTTC.

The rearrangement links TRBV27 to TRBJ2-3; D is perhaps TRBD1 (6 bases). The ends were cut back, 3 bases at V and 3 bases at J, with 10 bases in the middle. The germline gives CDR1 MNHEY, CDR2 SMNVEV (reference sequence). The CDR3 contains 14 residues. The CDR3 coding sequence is TGTGCCAGCAGTTTCAGGGGAGCTACAGATACGCAGTATTTT. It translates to CASSFRGATDTQYF.

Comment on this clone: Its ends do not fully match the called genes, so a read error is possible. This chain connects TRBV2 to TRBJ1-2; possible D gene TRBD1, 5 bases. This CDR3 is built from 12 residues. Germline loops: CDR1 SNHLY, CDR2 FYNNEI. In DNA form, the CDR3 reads TGTGCCAGCAGAGATCCAATTGGGGGGGACTTTTTC. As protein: CASRDPIGGDFF.

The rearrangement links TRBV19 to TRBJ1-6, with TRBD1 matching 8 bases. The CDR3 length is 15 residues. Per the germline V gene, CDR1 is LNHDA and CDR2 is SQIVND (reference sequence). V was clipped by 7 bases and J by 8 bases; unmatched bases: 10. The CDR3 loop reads CASNPQTGDYSPLHF. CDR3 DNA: TGTGCCAGTAATCCTCAGACAGGGGATTATTCACCCCTCCACTTT.

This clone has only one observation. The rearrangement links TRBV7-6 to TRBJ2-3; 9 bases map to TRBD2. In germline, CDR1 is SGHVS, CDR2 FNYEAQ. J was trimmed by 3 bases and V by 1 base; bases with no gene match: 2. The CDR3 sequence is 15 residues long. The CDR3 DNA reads TGTGCCAGCAGCTTAGTCAGCGGGAGGACAGATACGCAGTATTTT. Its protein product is CASSLVSGRTDTQYF.